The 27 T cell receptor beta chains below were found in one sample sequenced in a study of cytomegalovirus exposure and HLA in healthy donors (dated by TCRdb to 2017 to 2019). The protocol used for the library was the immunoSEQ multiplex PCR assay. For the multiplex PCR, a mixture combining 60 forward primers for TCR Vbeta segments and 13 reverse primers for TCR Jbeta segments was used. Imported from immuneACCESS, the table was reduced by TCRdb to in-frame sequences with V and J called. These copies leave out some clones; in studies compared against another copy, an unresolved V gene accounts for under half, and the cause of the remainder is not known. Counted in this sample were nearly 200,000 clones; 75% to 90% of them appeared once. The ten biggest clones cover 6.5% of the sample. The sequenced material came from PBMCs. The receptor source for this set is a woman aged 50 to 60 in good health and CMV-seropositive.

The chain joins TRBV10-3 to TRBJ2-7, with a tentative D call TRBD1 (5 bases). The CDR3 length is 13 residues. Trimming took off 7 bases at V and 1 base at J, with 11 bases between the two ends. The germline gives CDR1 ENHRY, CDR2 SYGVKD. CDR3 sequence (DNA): TGTGCCATCACCTCGGACATTTCCTACGAGCAGTACTTC. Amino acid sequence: CAITSDISYEQYF.

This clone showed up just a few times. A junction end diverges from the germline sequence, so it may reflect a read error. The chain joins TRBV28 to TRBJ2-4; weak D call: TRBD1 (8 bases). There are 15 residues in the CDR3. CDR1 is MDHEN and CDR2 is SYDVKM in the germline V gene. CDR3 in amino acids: CASRLGGTGQNSQYF. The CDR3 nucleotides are TGTGCCAGCAGGCTGGGGGGGACAGGTCAAAACAGTCAGTACTTC.

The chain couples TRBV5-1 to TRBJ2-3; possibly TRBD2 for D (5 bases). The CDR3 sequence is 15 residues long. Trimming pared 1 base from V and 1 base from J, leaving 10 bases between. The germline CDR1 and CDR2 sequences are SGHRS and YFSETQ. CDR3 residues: CASSLTGIGTDTQYF. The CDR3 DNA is TGCGCCAGCAGCTTGACCGGGATCGGCACAGATACGCAGTATTTT.

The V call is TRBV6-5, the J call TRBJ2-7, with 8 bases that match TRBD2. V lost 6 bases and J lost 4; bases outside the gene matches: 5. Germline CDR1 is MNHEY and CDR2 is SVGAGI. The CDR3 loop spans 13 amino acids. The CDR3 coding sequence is TGTGCCAGCAGCCTGAGCGGGGGATACGAGCAGTACTTC. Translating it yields CASSLSGGYEQYF.

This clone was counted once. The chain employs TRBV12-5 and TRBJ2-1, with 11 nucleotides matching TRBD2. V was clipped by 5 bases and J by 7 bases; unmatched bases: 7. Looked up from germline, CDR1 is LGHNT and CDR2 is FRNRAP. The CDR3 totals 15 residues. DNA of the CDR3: TGTGCTAGTGGTCTCTCTAGCGGGGGGCTGAATGAGCAGTTCTTC. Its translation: CASGLSSGGLNEQFF.

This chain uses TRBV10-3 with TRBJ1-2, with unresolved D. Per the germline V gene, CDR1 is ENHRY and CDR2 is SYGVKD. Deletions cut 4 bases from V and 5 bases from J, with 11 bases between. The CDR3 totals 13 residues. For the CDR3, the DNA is TGTGCCATCAGTGGCGCAATCTCTTATGGCTACACCTTC. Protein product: CAISGAISYGYTF.

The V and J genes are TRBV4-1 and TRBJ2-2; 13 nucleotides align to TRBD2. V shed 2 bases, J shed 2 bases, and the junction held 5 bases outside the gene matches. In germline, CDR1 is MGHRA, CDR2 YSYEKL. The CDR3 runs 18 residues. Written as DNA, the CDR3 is TGCGCCAGCAGCCAAAAACTAGCGGGGGGGGTCAACACCGGGGAGCTGTTTTTT. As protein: CASSQKLAGGVNTGELFF.

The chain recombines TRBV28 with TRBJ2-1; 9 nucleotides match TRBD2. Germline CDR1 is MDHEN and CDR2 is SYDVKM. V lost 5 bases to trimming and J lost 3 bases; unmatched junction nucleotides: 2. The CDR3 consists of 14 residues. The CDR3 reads CASSPTSGYNEQFF. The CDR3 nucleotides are TGTGCCAGCAGTCCGACTAGCGGCTACAATGAGCAGTTCTTC.

CDR3 nucleotide sequence: TGTGCCAGCCGAGGGACAGGGGTAAATAATTCACCCCTCCACTTT. This gives the protein CASRGTGVNNSPLHF. The gene calls are TRBV6-5 and TRBJ1-6, with 10 bases matching TRBD1. This CDR3 comprises 15 residues. V shed 8 bases and J 5 bases; nucleotides not matched to a gene: 6. CDR1 MNHEY and CDR2 SVGAGI come from the germline V gene.

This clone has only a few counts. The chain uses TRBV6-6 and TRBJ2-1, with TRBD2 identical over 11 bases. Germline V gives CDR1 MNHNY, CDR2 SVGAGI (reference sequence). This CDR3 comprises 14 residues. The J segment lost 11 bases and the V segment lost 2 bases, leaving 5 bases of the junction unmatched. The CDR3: CASSYGTSGSKQFF. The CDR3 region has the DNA TGTGCCAGCAGTTACGGTACTAGCGGGAGTAAGCAGTTCTTC.

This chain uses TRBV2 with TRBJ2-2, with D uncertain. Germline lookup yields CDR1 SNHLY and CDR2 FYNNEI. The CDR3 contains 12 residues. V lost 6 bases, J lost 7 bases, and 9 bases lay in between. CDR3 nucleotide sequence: TGTGCCAGCAGGGTTCTAAGCGGGGAGCTGTTTTTT. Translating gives CASRVLSGELFF. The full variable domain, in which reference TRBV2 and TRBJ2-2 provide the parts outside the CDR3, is EPEVTQTPSHQVTQMGQEVILRCVPISNHLYFYWYRQILGQKVEFLVSFYNNEISEKSEIFDDQFSVERPDGSNFTLKIRSTKLEDSAMYFCASRVLSGELFFGEGSRLTVL.

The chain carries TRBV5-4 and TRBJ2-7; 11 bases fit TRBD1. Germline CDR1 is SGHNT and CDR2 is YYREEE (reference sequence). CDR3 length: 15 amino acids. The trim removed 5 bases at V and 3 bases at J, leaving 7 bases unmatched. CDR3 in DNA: TGTGCCAGCAGTCCAGGGGGGACAGGGGGCTACGAGCAGTACTTC. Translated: CASSPGGTGGYEQYF. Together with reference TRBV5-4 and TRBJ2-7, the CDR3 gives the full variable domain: ETGVTQSPTHLIKTRGQQVTLRCSSQSGHNTVSWYQQALGQGPQFIFQYYREEENGRGNFPPRFSGLQFPNYSSELNVNALELDDSALYLCASSPGGTGGYEQYFGPGTRLTVT.

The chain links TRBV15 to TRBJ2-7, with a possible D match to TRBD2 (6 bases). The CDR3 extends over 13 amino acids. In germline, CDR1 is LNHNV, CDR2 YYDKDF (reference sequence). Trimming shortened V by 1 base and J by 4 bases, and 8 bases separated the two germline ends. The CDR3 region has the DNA TGTGCCACCAGCAGAGCGGAGGGTTACGAGCAGTACTTC. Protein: CATSRAEGYEQYF.

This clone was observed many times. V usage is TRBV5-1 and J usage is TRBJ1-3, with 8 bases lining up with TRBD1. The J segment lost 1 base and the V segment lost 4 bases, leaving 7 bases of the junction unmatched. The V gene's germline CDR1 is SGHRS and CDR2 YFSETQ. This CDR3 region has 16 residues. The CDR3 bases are TGCGCCAGCAGCAGGACAGGGTCCCCATCTGGAAACACCATATATTTT. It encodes CASSRTGSPSGNTIYF. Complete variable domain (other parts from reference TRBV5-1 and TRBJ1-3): KAGVTQTPRYLIKTRGQQVTLSCSPISGHRSVSWYQQTPGQGLQFLFEYFSETQRNKGNFPGRFSGRQFSNSRSEMNVSTLELGDSALYLCASSRTGSPSGNTIYFGEGSWLTVV.

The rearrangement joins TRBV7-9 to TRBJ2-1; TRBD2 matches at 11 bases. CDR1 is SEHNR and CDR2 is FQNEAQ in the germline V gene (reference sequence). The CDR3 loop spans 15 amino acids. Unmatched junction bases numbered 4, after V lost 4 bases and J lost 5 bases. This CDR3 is CASSSSGRPHNEQFF. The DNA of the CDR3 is TGTGCCAGCAGCTCTAGCGGGAGGCCCCACAATGAGCAGTTCTTC.

The CDR3 loop is CASSLPREVNQPQHF. The CDR3 DNA reads TGTGCCAGCAGTTTACCCAGGGAGGTCAATCAGCCCCAGCATTTT. V usage is TRBV28 and J usage is TRBJ1-5; D perhaps matches TRBD1 (5 bases). CDR3 length equals 15 residues. From germline, CDR1 is MDHEN and CDR2 SYDVKM. With 2 bases removed from V and 3 bases from J, the gap between germline ends came to 11 bases.

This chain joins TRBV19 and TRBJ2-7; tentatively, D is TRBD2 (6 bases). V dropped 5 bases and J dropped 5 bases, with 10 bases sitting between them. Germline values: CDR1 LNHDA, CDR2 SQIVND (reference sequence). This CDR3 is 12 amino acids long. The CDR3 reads CASSLRRDEQYF. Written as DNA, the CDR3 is TGTGCCAGTAGTCTGAGGAGGGACGAGCAGTACTTC.

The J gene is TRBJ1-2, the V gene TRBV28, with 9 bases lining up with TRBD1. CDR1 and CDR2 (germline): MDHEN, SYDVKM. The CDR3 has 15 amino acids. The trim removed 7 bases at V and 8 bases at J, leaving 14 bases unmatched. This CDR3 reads CASTTSLQGAWGYTF. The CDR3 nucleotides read TGTGCCAGCACCACCTCGCTACAGGGGGCCTGGGGCTACACCTTC.

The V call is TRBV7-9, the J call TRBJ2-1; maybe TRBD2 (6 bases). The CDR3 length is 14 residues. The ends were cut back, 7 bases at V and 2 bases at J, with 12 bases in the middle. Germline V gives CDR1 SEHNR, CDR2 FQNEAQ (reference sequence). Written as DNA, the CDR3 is TGTGCCAGCATGGTTAGCGGCGCCTACAATGAGCAGTTCTTC. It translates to CASMVSGAYNEQFF.

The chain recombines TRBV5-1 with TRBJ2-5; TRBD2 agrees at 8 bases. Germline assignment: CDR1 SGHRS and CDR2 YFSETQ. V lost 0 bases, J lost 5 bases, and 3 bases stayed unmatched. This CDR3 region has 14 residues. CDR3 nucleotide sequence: TGCGCCAGCAGCTTGGGCCCGGGAGGGGAGACCCAGTACTTC. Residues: CASSLGPGGETQYF.

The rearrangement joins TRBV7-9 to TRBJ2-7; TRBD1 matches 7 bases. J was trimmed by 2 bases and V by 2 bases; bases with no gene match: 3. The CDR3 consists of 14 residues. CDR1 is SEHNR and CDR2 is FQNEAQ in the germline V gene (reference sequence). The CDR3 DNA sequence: TGTGCCAGCAGCTTAACAGGGGATACCTACGAGCAGTACTTC. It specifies CASSLTGDTYEQYF.

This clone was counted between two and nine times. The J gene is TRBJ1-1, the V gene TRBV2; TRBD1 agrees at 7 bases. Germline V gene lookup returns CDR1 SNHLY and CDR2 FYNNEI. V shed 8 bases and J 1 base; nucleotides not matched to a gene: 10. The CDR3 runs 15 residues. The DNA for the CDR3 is TGTGCCAGCGGGAACAGGGGATTAGGGAACACTGAAGCTTTCTTT. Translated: CASGNRGLGNTEAFF.

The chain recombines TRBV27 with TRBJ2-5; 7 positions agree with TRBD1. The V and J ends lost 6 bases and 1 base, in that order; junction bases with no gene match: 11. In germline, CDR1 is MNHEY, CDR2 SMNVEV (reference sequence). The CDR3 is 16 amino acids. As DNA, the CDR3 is TGTGCCAGCAGAACCCAAGGGGGCTCCCTCCAAGAGACCCAGTACTTC. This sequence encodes CASRTQGGSLQETQYF.

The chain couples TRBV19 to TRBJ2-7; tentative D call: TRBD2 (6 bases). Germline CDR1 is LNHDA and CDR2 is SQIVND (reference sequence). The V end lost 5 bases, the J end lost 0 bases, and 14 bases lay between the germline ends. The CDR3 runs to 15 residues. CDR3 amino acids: CASSLEGLGSYEQYF. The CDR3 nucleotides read TGTGCCAGTAGTCTTGAGGGACTGGGCTCCTACGAGCAGTACTTC. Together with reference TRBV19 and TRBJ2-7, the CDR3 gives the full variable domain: DGGITQSPKYLFRKEGQNVTLSCEQNLNHDAMYWYRQDPGQGLRLIYYSQIVNDFQKGDIAEGYSVSREKKESFPLTVTSAQKNPTAFYLCASSLEGLGSYEQYFGPGTRLTVT.

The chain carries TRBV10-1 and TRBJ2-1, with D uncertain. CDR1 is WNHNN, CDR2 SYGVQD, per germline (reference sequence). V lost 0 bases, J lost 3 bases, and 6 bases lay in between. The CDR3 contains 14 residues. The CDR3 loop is CASSESNSYNEQFF. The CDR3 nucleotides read TGCGCCAGCAGTGAGTCTAACAGCTACAATGAGCAGTTCTTC.

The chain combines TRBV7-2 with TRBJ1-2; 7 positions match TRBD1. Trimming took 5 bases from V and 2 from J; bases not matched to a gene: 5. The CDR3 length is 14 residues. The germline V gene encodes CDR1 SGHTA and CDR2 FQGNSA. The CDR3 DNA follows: TGTGCCAGCAGCATACCAGGGGGAAACTATGGCTACACCTTC. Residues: CASSIPGGNYGYTF.

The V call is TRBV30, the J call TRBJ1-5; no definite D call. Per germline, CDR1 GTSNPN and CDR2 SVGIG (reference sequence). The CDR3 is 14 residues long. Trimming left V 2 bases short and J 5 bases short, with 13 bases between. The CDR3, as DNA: TGTGCCTGGAGTAGCGGGAGAAATGATCAGCCCCAGCATTTT. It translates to CAWSSGRNDQPQHF. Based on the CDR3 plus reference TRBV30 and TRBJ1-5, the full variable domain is SQTIHQWPATLVQPVGSPLSLECTVEGTSNPNLYWYRQAAGRGLQLLFYSVGIGQISSEVPQNLSASRPQDRQFILSSKKLLLSDSGFYLCAWSSGRNDQPQHFGDGTRLSIL.